Below, 18 T cell receptor beta chains from the same sample are listed, as sequenced in a study of blood T cells in healthy people across ages. The use of a sample-barcoded 5' primer and a J-beta primer mix characterized a second PCR of roughly 6 to 11 cycles. Each CDR3 protein is one row after TCRdb ran MiXCR on the 5' RACE reads. In the table there are hundreds of thousands of distinct CDR3 sequences, 20% to 25% of which are singletons. The specimen sequenced was blood. The source of these receptors is a man in his sixties or seventies in good health.

V usage is TRBV28 and J usage is TRBJ1-5; TRBD1 might be the D (5 bases). The length of the CDR3 is 16 residues. Between the trimmed V and J ends, which lost 2 bases and 7 bases, there was a span of 18 bases. Germline lookup yields CDR1 MDHEN and CDR2 SYDVKM. DNA for the CDR3: TGTGCCAGCAGTTTACGGTCTCGGGGGAAGAAACAGCCCCAGCATTTT. This translates into CASSLRSRGKKQPQHF.

Details on this clonotype: Germline is not matched at one junction end, which may reflect a read error. J is TRBJ2-5 and V is TRBV27; perhaps TRBD2 as D (6 bases). The CDR3 loop spans 12 amino acids. Germline values: CDR1 MNHEY, CDR2 SMNVEV (reference sequence). This CDR3 reads CASSRGGETHYF. The CDR3 coding sequence is TGTGCCAGCAGTAGGGGAGGAGAGACCCATTACTTC.

This clonotype was picked up a small number of times. This chain links TRBV3-1 with TRBJ1-2; D remains unclear. Germline assignment: CDR1 LGHDT and CDR2 YNNKEL (reference sequence). The CDR3 consists of 15 residues. V was clipped by 1 base and J by 4 bases, with 13 bases between them. CDR3: CASSQGRAAGYGYTF. CDR3 coding DNA: TGTGCCAGCAGCCAAGGCAGAGCTGCTGGCTATGGCTACACCTTC.

This clonotype was seen more than once but under ten times. The rearrangement links TRBV5-1 to TRBJ2-1, with 7 bases identical to TRBD2. The J call is in doubt because the DNA end fits TRBJ2-5 better. Germline V lookup: CDR1 SGHRS, CDR2 YFSETQ. The CDR3 covers 14 residues. CDR3 in DNA: TGCGCCAGCAGCTTCTCGGGGGGATCGGAGACCCAGTACTTC. It is translated as CASSFSGGSETQYF.

The chain recombines TRBV6-5 with TRBJ1-2; TRBD1 is a possible D gene (5 bases). The V and J ends lost 6 bases and 7 bases respectively, with 15 bases between them. Germline-derived CDR1 and CDR2 are MNHEY and SVGAGI. The CDR3 consists of 13 residues. DNA of the CDR3: TGTGCCAGCAGGGAGCATGGGGGTATTGGCTACACCTTC. Encoded protein: CASREHGGIGYTF.

The chain links TRBV5-1 to TRBJ2-3; D not certain. CDR1 is SGHRS, CDR2 YFSETQ, per germline. Trimming took off 3 bases at V and 2 bases at J, with 7 bases between the two ends. This CDR3 is 13 amino acids long. The CDR3 protein is CASSSGFTDTQYF. The CDR3 coding sequence is TGCGCCAGCAGCTCCGGCTTCACAGATACGCAGTATTTT. Full variable domain (missing parts from reference TRBV5-1 and TRBJ2-3): KAGVTQTPRYLIKTRGQQVTLSCSPISGHRSVSWYQQTPGQGLQFLFEYFSETQRNKGNFPGRFSGRQFSNSRSEMNVSTLELGDSALYLCASSSGFTDTQYFGPGTRLTVL.

This clonotype appeared a few times. This chain connects TRBV25-1 to TRBJ1-4; 8 bases are a match to TRBD1. V lost 3 bases to trimming and J lost 1 base; unmatched junction nucleotides: 16. This CDR3 comprises 20 residues. Germline CDR1 and CDR2: MGHDK and SYGVNS. CDR3 nucleotide sequence: TGTGCCAGCAGTGACTTGAGGACAGGGTGGGCCTCGGGAACTAATGAAAAACTGTTTTTT. Translating it yields CASSDLRTGWASGTNEKLFF.

V usage is TRBV7-6 and J usage is TRBJ1-6; possible D gene TRBD1, 5 bases. The CDR3 has 16 amino acids. Trimming removed 4 bases from V and 8 bases from J, with 18 bases in between. The V gene's germline CDR1 is SGHVS and CDR2 FNYEAQ. The CDR3 bases are TGTGCCAGCAGCTCCCAAGGCGGGGGATATTATTCACCCCTCCACTTT. Its protein product is CASSSQGGGYYSPLHF.

This clonotype was picked up a small number of times. This rearrangement joins TRBV7-9 to TRBJ1-1; D may be TRBD1 (5 bases). Germline CDR1 reads SEHNR; CDR2 reads FQNEAQ (reference sequence). This CDR3 comprises 15 residues. V was pared by 2 bases and J by 1 base, with 11 bases between. For the CDR3, the DNA is TGTGCCAGCAGCTTACGAGTCGGGGGGAACACTGAAGCTTTCTTT. Its translation: CASSLRVGGNTEAFF.

This clonotype came up many times. This chain uses TRBV10-1 with TRBJ2-3; the D gene could be TRBD1 or TRBD2 (6 bases each). The V end was cut by 4 bases, the J end by 4 bases, with 9 bases between. The CDR3 consists of 13 residues. In germline, CDR1 is WNHNN, CDR2 SYGVQD (reference sequence). The CDR3 loop reads CASSGGTPDTQYF. CDR3 DNA: TGCGCCAGCAGTGGCGGGACACCAGATACGCAGTATTTT.

In the case of this clonotype: As the CDR3 is not closed by the conserved phenylalanine or tryptophan, this likely results from a read error. The rearrangement joins TRBV14 to TRBJ2-3; perhaps D is TRBD1 or TRBD2 (5 bases each). The CDR3 sequence is 14 residues long. Trimming removed 2 bases at V and 4 bases at J, with 10 bases between. Germline CDR1 reads SGHDN; CDR2 reads FVKESK. CDR3 coding DNA: TGTGCCAGCAGCCAAATTAGGGGACCAGATACGCAGTATCTT. Translating gives CASSQIRGPDTQYL.

CDR3 region: CASSPNRDTRFAQYF. CDR3 sequence (DNA): TGTGCCAGCAGTCCAAACCGGGACACCCGTTTCGCCCAGTACTTC. V and J are TRBV7-6 and TRBJ2-5, with TRBD1 as a possible D gene (6 bases). The CDR3 loop spans 15 amino acids. The V end was cut by 6 bases, the J end by 9 bases, with 23 bases between. In germline, CDR1 is SGHVS, CDR2 FNYEAQ.

The V and J genes are TRBV7-9 and TRBJ2-2; maybe TRBD1 (6 bases). V lost 1 base and J 6 bases, leaving 12 bases between the germline ends. This CDR3 has 15 residues. CDR1 SEHNR and CDR2 FQNEAQ come from the germline V gene (reference sequence). DNA of the CDR3: TGTGCCAGCAGCTTAGGGGGGCTCCGCTCCGGGGAGCTGTTTTTT. Translation: CASSLGGLRSGELFF.

A few counts support this clonotype. The chain combines TRBV5-1 with TRBJ2-5, with TRBD1 matching over 7 bases. The ends lost 1 base at V and 2 bases at J; junction bases unmatched: 11. The CDR3 is 17 residues long. Germline V CDR1 and CDR2: SGHRS, YFSETQ. CDR3 region: CASSLYLTGLGQETQYF. The CDR3 bases are TGCGCCAGCAGCTTGTATTTGACAGGGCTTGGGCAAGAGACCCAGTACTTC.

This clonotype was found a few times. V gene TRBV3-1 combines with J gene TRBJ2-6; 9 nucleotides align to TRBD1. Per germline, CDR1 LGHDT and CDR2 YNNKEL (reference sequence). V was pared by 1 base and J by 1 base, with 2 bases of the junction left unmatched. This CDR3 is 17 amino acids long. The CDR3 region is CASSQGDRVSGANVLTF. CDR3 DNA sequence: TGTGCCAGCAGCCAAGGGGACAGGGTTTCTGGGGCCAACGTCCTGACTTTC.

The sample holds a few counts of this clonotype. The rearrangement joins TRBV29-1 to TRBJ2-1; D is unresolved. Germline V CDR1 and CDR2: SQVTM, ANQGSEA. V was cut by 5 bases and J by 0 bases, with 5 bases left in between. The CDR3 totals 12 residues. The CDR3 DNA reads as TGCAGCGTTCTCATCTCCTACAATGAGCAGTTCTTC. Its protein product is CSVLISYNEQFF.

Only a few counts were recorded for this clonotype. This chain joins TRBV12-3 or TRBV12-4 and TRBJ2-7; 7 bases line up with TRBD1. The CDR3 totals 13 residues. V trimming: 6 bases; J trimming: 9 bases; junction bases outside the gene matches: 11. This CDR3 reads CASSFTGEEGQYF. CDR3 in DNA: TGTGCCAGCAGCTTTACAGGGGAAGAGGGGCAGTACTTC.

The V call is TRBV12-3 or TRBV12-4, the J call TRBJ2-1; the match to TRBD2 covers 8 bases. The end of the DNA is better explained by TRBJ2-5, so the J call may be wrong. The CDR3 contains 15 residues. The CDR3 DNA sequence: TGTGCCAGCAGTTCTCTCGGACTAGCCTACGAGACCCAGTACTTC. Residues: CASSSLGLAYETQYF.